This T cell receptor beta chain stems from a study of graft-versus-host responses after intestinal transplantation. In the study overall: Tacrolimus plus steroids were given to all recipients for roughly three years, preceded by anti-thymocyte globulin induction.

Germline values: CDR1 SGHDN, CDR2 FVKESK. Trimming removed 4 bases from V and 2 bases from J; junction bases left unmatched: 2. This CDR3 has 15 residues. As concerns this clone: What it recognizes is unknown.

Sequencing was performed with immunoSEQ multiplex PCR; in TCRdb, only in-frame clones are kept and a portion is missing. The sample lists tens of thousands of clones; 90% were seen once. The starting material was unstimulated CD8+ T cells sorted from spleen or lymph node cells, obtained before transplant. The gene calls are TRBV14 and TRBJ1-3; 10 bases map to TRBD1. This TCR came from a human donor who was the organ donor for an intestinal transplant. The DNA for the CDR3 is TGTGCCAGCAGCCGGGACAGGGGAACTGGAAACACCATATATTTT. Protein product: CASSRDRGTGNTIYF.